Listed below are T cell receptor beta chains from one sample, sequenced in a study of Ad26.COV2.S vaccination and SARS-CoV-2 variants. Assay used: immunoSEQ multiplex PCR; TCRdb lists only in-frame clones, some missing. The top ten hold around 2% of the sample, which has 300,000 to 400,000 clones, about 85% seen once. The starting material was peripheral blood, obtained in a trial of Ad26.COV2.S vaccine versus placebo. The receptors come from a person aged 18-60 years who received the Ad26.COV2.S COVID-19 vaccine or a placebo. The CDR3 runs from the conserved cysteine through the conserved F or W. Fields, in order: D gene, V gene, clone size, J gene, CDR3 protein, CDR3 DNA. The D gene is left open where the match is weak. The size field is filled for only some rows; it gives once, few, many or a size class.

D: -
V: TRBV5-1
size: -
J: TRBJ1-6
CDR3: CASSIEPGTRTTPLHF
DNA: TGCGCCAGCAGCATAGAACCCGGGACACGTACTACACCCCTCCACTTT

D: -
V: TRBV7-2
size: -
J: TRBJ2-3
CDR3: CASGRGGDYFTDTQYF
DNA: TGTGCCAGCGGCAGGGGTGGTGACTACTTCACAGATACGCAGTATTTT

D: -
V: TRBV4-1
size: -
J: TRBJ1-5
CDR3: CASSEGQFSNQPQHF
DNA: TGCGCCAGCAGCGAAGGACAGTTTAGCAATCAGCCCCAGCATTTT

D: -
V: TRBV11-1
size: -
J: TRBJ2-1
CDR3: CASSQGLDNEQFF
DNA: TGTGCCAGCAGTCAAGGACTTGACAATGAGCAGTTCTTC

D: -
V: TRBV5-1
size: -
J: TRBJ1-2
CDR3: CASSSAGRGAYGYTF
DNA: TGCGCCAGCAGCTCCGCGGGGCGGGGGGCCTATGGCTACACCTTC

D: TRBD1
V: TRBV12-5
size: -
J: TRBJ1-6
CDR3: CASVRTGRYNSPLHF
DNA: TGTGCTAGTGTTCGGACAGGCCGGTATAATTCACCCCTCCACTTT

D: -
V: TRBV3-1/TRBV3-2
size: -
J: TRBJ2-7
CDR3: CASSQAGLTYEQYF
DNA: TGTGCCAGCAGCCAAGCGGGGCTGACCTACGAGCAGTACTTC

D: -
V: TRBV28
size: -
J: TRBJ1-3
CDR3: CASSPPGYRRSGNTIYF
DNA: TGTGCCAGCAGCCCTCCAGGATACAGGCGCTCTGGAAACACCATATATTTT

D: TRBD1
V: TRBV7-9
size: -
J: TRBJ2-6
CDR3: CASSFTGTGGIGANVLTF
DNA: TGTGCCAGCAGCTTTACCGGGACAGGGGGAATTGGGGCCAACGTCCTGACTTTC

D: TRBD1
V: TRBV4-1
size: -
J: TRBJ1-6
CDR3: CASSHSSGTGGSPLHF
DNA: TGCGCCAGCAGCCACTCCTCCGGGACAGGGGGTTCACCCCTCCACTTT

D: -
V: TRBV24-1
size: -
J: TRBJ1-4
CDR3: CATLKTGAPKEEDEKLFF
DNA: TGTGCCACCCTAAAAACCGGGGCTCCTAAGGAAGAAGATGAAAAACTGTTTTTT

D: TRBD1
V: TRBV6-1
size: -
J: TRBJ1-4
CDR3: CASSDQGRGVEKLFF
DNA: TGTGCCAGCAGTGATCAGGGCAGGGGGGTTGAAAAACTGTTTTTT

D: TRBD1
V: TRBV27
size: -
J: TRBJ2-3
CDR3: CASSADRGVGADTQYF
DNA: TGTGCCAGCAGTGCGGACAGGGGGGTGGGGGCAGATACGCAGTATTTT

D: -
V: TRBV28
size: once
J: TRBJ1-3
CDR3: CAKQRAWPSGNTIYF
DNA: TGTGCCAAACAAAGGGCCTGGCCGTCTGGAAACACCATATATTTT

D: -
V: TRBV2
size: -
J: TRBJ1-2
CDR3: CASRATGGHYGYTF
DNA: TGTGCCAGCAGAGCGACCGGGGGCCACTATGGCTACACCTTC

D: TRBD1
V: TRBV2
size: -
J: TRBJ1-2
CDR3: CASRGTANYGYTF
DNA: TGTGCCAGCAGGGGGACAGCTAACTATGGCTACACCTTC

D: -
V: TRBV3-1/TRBV3-2
size: -
J: TRBJ2-7
CDR3: CASGPYTTYEQYF
DNA: TGTGCCAGCGGTCCTTATACGACCTACGAGCAGTACTTC

D: -
V: TRBV6-5
size: -
J: TRBJ2-7
CDR3: CASSYSLDDEQYF
DNA: TGTGCCAGCAGTTACTCGTTGGATGACGAGCAGTACTTC

D: -
V: TRBV19
size: -
J: TRBJ1-1
CDR3: CASTRVGEGTEAFF
DNA: TGTGCCAGTACCAGAGTGGGGGAGGGGACTGAAGCTTTCTTT

D: -
V: TRBV7-9
size: few
J: TRBJ1-6
CDR3: CASSPRGSAPLHF
DNA: TGTGCCAGCAGCCCCCGCGGTTCGGCACCCCTCCACTTT

D: -
V: TRBV27
size: -
J: TRBJ2-7
CDR3: CASSFRDPYEQYF
DNA: TGTGCCAGCAGTTTCCGGGACCCTTACGAGCAGTACTTC

D: -
V: TRBV4-2
size: -
J: TRBJ2-5
CDR3: CASSQAGQTETQYF
DNA: TGTGCCAGCAGCCAAGCCGGGCAGACAGAGACCCAGTACTTC

D: -
V: TRBV6-1
size: -
J: TRBJ1-6
CDR3: CASSTAGVEGSPLHF
DNA: TGTGCCAGCAGCACCGCCGGGGTCGAGGGTTCACCCCTCCACTTT

D: -
V: TRBV6-1
size: -
J: TRBJ2-3
CDR3: CASSERGAIDTQYF
DNA: TGTGCCAGCAGTGAACGGGGAGCGATAGATACGCAGTATTTT

D: -
V: TRBV2
size: -
J: TRBJ1-5
CDR3: CASSERTGGNQPQHF
DNA: TGTGCCAGCAGTGAACGTACGGGGGGCAATCAGCCCCAGCATTTT

D: -
V: TRBV13
size: -
J: TRBJ2-7
CDR3: CASGGEGNEQYF
DNA: TGTGCCAGCGGGGGTGAGGGGAACGAGCAGTACTTC

D: -
V: TRBV2
size: once
J: TRBJ1-1
CDR3: CASSYDAGTQNTEAFF
DNA: TGTGCCAGCAGCTATGATGCCGGGACACAGAACACTGAAGCTTTCTTT

D: -
V: TRBV11-3
size: -
J: TRBJ2-7
CDR3: CASSNRPGEQYF
DNA: TGTGCCAGCAGCAATCGACCGGGCGAGCAGTACTTC

D: -
V: TRBV6-4
size: -
J: TRBJ2-2
CDR3: CASSALGTGELFF
DNA: TGTGCCAGCAGTGCCTTAGGAACCGGGGAGCTGTTTTTT

D: -
V: TRBV25-1
size: -
J: TRBJ1-2
CDR3: CASTVKESATRPCYTF
DNA: TGTGCCAGCACAGTCAAGGAGTCTGCGACAAGACCATGCTACACCTTC

D: -
V: TRBV6-6
size: -
J: TRBJ1-2
CDR3: CASSFTGSYTF
DNA: TGTGCCAGCAGTTTCACAGGGAGCTACACCTTC

D: -
V: TRBV4-1
size: -
J: TRBJ2-2
CDR3: CASSQTQVRGTGELFF
DNA: TGCGCCAGCAGCCAAACCCAAGTAAGGGGAACCGGGGAGCTGTTTTTT

D: TRBD2
V: TRBV7-8
size: -
J: TRBJ2-7
CDR3: CASNPRGGGSYEQYF
DNA: TGTGCCAGCAACCCCCGCGGGGGTGGATCCTACGAGCAGTACTTC

D: -
V: TRBV6-5
size: -
J: TRBJ1-2
CDR3: CASRKGGANYGYTF
DNA: TGTGCCAGCAGAAAGGGGGGAGCTAACTATGGCTACACCTTC

D: -
V: TRBV7-9
size: -
J: TRBJ1-4
CDR3: CASSLTGSNEKLFF
DNA: TGTGCCAGCAGCTTGACAGGATCTAATGAAAAACTGTTTTTT

D: -
V: TRBV10-3
size: once
J: TRBJ1-4
CDR3: CAISLGGGEKLFF
DNA: TGTGCCATCAGTTTGGGGGGCGGTGAAAAACTGTTTTTT

D: -
V: TRBV5-1
size: -
J: TRBJ2-7
CDR3: CASSFNSRGNEQYF
DNA: TGCGCCAGCAGCTTTAATAGCCGGGGTAACGAGCAGTACTTC

D: -
V: TRBV3-1/TRBV3-2
size: -
J: TRBJ1-5
CDR3: CASSQQNQPQHF
DNA: TGTGCCAGCAGCCAACAAAATCAGCCCCAGCATTTT

D: -
V: TRBV18
size: -
J: TRBJ2-5
CDR3: CASSPNPGSQETQYF
DNA: TGTGCCAGCTCACCCAATCCGGGGTCTCAAGAGACCCAGTACTTC

D: TRBD1
V: TRBV6-5
size: -
J: TRBJ1-5
CDR3: CASSPRTGENQPQHF
DNA: TGTGCCAGCAGCCCCAGGACAGGGGAAAATCAGCCCCAGCATTTT

D: -
V: TRBV24-1
size: -
J: TRBJ2-3
CDR3: CATSMQGTDTQYF
DNA: TGTGCCACCAGTATGCAGGGCACAGATACGCAGTATTTT

D: -
V: TRBV5-8
size: few
J: TRBJ1-5
CDR3: CASSSRTGSNQPQHF
DNA: TGTGCCAGCAGCTCCCGGACGGGGAGCAATCAGCCCCAGCATTTT

D: TRBD2
V: TRBV7-8
size: -
J: TRBJ2-3
CDR3: CASSVLAGIGDTQYF
DNA: TGTGCCAGCAGCGTACTAGCGGGGATTGGGGATACGCAGTATTTT

D: TRBD1
V: TRBV5-6
size: -
J: TRBJ2-1
CDR3: CASTGTAIGEQFF
DNA: TGTGCCAGCACCGGGACAGCGATAGGTGAGCAGTTCTTC

D: -
V: TRBV7-2
size: once
J: TRBJ2-1
CDR3: CASSLGLALIRDEQFF
DNA: TGTGCCAGCAGCTTAGGCCTAGCATTAATTAGGGATGAGCAGTTCTTC

D: -
V: TRBV11-1
size: -
J: TRBJ1-4
CDR3: CASSPQGHNEKLFF
DNA: TGTGCCAGCAGCCCACAGGGCCATAATGAAAAACTGTTTTTT

D: -
V: TRBV18
size: -
J: TRBJ1-2
CDR3: CASSPNDLYGYTF
DNA: TGTGCCAGCTCACCAAACGACCTCTATGGCTACACCTTC

D: -
V: TRBV7-8
size: -
J: TRBJ2-5
CDR3: CASSLGRFGYQETQYF
DNA: TGTGCCAGCAGCTTAGGGAGGTTCGGGTACCAAGAGACCCAGTACTTC

D: TRBD2
V: TRBV5-1
size: few
J: TRBJ2-2
CDR3: CASLRPSSGENTGELFF
DNA: TGCGCCAGCCTCCGCCCGTCTAGCGGCGAGAACACCGGGGAGCTGTTTTTT

D: TRBD1
V: TRBV6-5
size: few
J: TRBJ2-7
CDR3: CASSSRTGNYEQYF
DNA: TGTGCCAGCAGTTCCCGGACAGGGAACTACGAGCAGTACTTC

D: -
V: TRBV6-6
size: -
J: TRBJ2-6
CDR3: CASLSFPGANVLTF
DNA: TGTGCCAGCCTAAGTTTCCCTGGGGCCAACGTCCTGACTTTC

D: -
V: TRBV28
size: -
J: TRBJ1-5
CDR3: CASSDPVGNQPQHF
DNA: TGTGCCAGCAGCGACCCGGTAGGCAATCAGCCCCAGCATTTT

D: TRBD1
V: TRBV27
size: -
J: TRBJ1-1
CDR3: CASSLVGTGDWYRDTEAFF
DNA: TGTGCCAGCAGTTTAGTCGGGACAGGGGATTGGTATCGCGACACTGAAGCTTTCTTT

D: -
V: TRBV7-9
size: few
J: TRBJ1-1
CDR3: CASSLSANTEAFF
DNA: TGTGCCAGCAGCTTATCCGCGAACACTGAAGCTTTCTTT

D: -
V: TRBV3-1/TRBV3-2
size: -
J: TRBJ1-1
CDR3: CASSLPTGSQGSTEAFF
DNA: TGTGCCAGCAGCCTTCCCACAGGAAGCCAGGGGAGCACTGAAGCTTTCTTT

D: -
V: TRBV5-1
size: few
J: TRBJ1-1
CDR3: CASSLNVGRNTEAFF
DNA: TGCGCCAGCAGCTTGAATGTTGGGAGGAACACTGAAGCTTTCTTT

D: -
V: TRBV6-5
size: -
J: TRBJ1-1
CDR3: CASGEQMTMNTEAFF
DNA: TGTGCCAGCGGGGAACAGATGACCATGAACACTGAAGCTTTCTTT

D: -
V: TRBV7-3
size: -
J: TRBJ2-2
CDR3: CASSLYWNTGELFF
DNA: TGTGCCAGCAGCTTATACTGGAACACCGGGGAGCTGTTTTTT

D: -
V: TRBV28
size: -
J: TRBJ1-1
CDR3: CASSLEGGSSEAFF
DNA: TGTGCCAGCAGTTTAGAGGGCGGTTCCTCTGAAGCTTTCTTT

D: -
V: TRBV7-2
size: -
J: TRBJ1-2
CDR3: CASSPQGYYGYTF
DNA: TGTGCCAGCAGCCCACAGGGATACTATGGCTACACCTTC